The 2 T cell receptor beta chains presented below share a single source sample, sequenced in a study of vaccination effects on CD4 cells after COVID-19 (dated by TCRdb to between 2020 and 2023). In the ViraFEST assay, PBMC were stimulated with viral peptide pools, and antigen-specific CD4+ T cell clonotypes were then identified by expansion using TCR sequencing. After around ten days of culture, CD4+ T cells were isolated with the EasySep CD4+ T cell isolation kit. Convalescent patients had PCR-confirmed SARS-CoV-2 infection between March and December 2020, before Alpha, Beta and Delta variants emerged in the United States. Which antigens these TCRs recognize remains unknown. The library was obtained by the immunoSEQ multiplex PCR assay. What TCRdb holds here is the immuneACCESS table cut down to in-frame rearrangements. Part of the clones is not present; checked against another copy, under half of the missing clones reflect an unresolved V gene, and the others are unexplained. In this sample the table shows approximately 70,000 clones, roughly two thirds of which occur a single time. The ten most abundant clones make up about 5% of the sample.

Material: CD4+ T cells from PBMCs cultured with HIV peptides, obtained before COVID-19 vaccination. The cell subset or site tag for this specimen amounts to: HIV-1 Nef peptide pool negative control/reference culture. The source is a human donor who had a prior SARS-CoV-2 infection.

The chain recombines TRBV2 with TRBJ2-5; 7 nucleotides match TRBD2. CDR3 length equals 16 residues. The germline CDR1 and CDR2 sequences are SNHLY and FYNNEI. With 4 bases clipped from V and 2 bases from J, the junction kept 10 bases outside the gene matches. The CDR3 protein is CASSADHRGGQETQYF. DNA of the CDR3: TGTGCCAGCAGTGCGGACCACCGGGGAGGGCAAGAGACCCAGTACTTC.

Here the CDR3 DNA reads TGCGCCAGCAGCCAAGACCCTTGGGGGGACCGCTCTAATTCACCCCTCCACTTT. Translation gives CASSQDPWGDRSNSPLHF. V gene TRBV4-1 combines with J gene TRBJ1-6; TRBD1 might be the D (5 bases). V gave up 0 bases and J gave up 6 bases, with 18 bases separating them. CDR1 and CDR2 (germline): MGHRA, YSYEKL. The CDR3 covers 18 residues.